What follows are 32 T cell receptor beta chains derived from one specimen sequenced in a study of control samples from healthy donors and cancer patients. Generated by immunoSEQ multiplex PCR, the TCRdb table keeps only in-frame clones and is missing some. The data show 120,000 to 150,000 clones, approximately 90% seen once. Sequenced material: blood. These receptors were obtained from a woman aged 30 to 39 in good health.

This clone was seen a single time. The rearrangement links TRBV19 to TRBJ1-5; possibly TRBD1 for D (6 bases). V was pared by 4 bases and J by 6 bases, with 22 bases between. This CDR3 is 17 amino acids long. The germline V gene encodes CDR1 LNHDA and CDR2 SQIVND (reference sequence). In DNA form, the CDR3 reads TGTGCCAGTAGTACCGATCGAACAGGGTTTGATAGTCAGCCCCAGCATTTT. Translating gives CASSTDRTGFDSQPQHF. Complete variable domain (other parts from reference TRBV19 and TRBJ1-5): DGGITQSPKYLFRKEGQNVTLSCEQNLNHDAMYWYRQDPGQGLRLIYYSQIVNDFQKGDIAEGYSVSREKKESFPLTVTSAQKNPTAFYLCASSTDRTGFDSQPQHFGDGTRLSIL.

Details on this clone: One end of the junction fails to match germline, which may point to a read error. The J gene is TRBJ1-2, the V gene TRBV5-1, with D possibly matching TRBD1 (6 bases). Germline V gene lookup returns CDR1 SGHRS and CDR2 YFSETQ. The CDR3 runs to 14 residues. CDR3 bases: TGCGCCAGCAGTTTGGACAGACCGATCTATGGCTACACCTTC. Translating it yields CASSLDRPIYGYTF. Full variable domain (outside the CDR3, taken from reference TRBV5-1 and TRBJ1-2): KAGVTQTPRYLIKTRGQQVTLSCSPISGHRSVSWYQQTPGQGLQFLFEYFSETQRNKGNFPGRFSGRQFSNSRSEMNVSTLELGDSALYLCASSLDRPIYGYTFGSGTRLTVV.

The chain carries TRBV5-6 and TRBJ2-7, with TRBD1 matching over 8 bases. The germline gives CDR1 SGHDT, CDR2 YYEEEE. This CDR3 contains 12 residues. V was pared by 5 bases and J by 7 bases, with 5 bases of the junction left unmatched. CDR3 sequence (DNA): TGTGCCAGCAGTTCTAGACAGGGGGAGCAGTACTTC. This codes for CASSSRQGEQYF.

This clone was seen once. The chain joins TRBV7-9 to TRBJ2-1, with TRBD2 identical over 12 bases. The germline V gene has CDR1 SEHNR and CDR2 FQNEAQ (reference sequence). CDR3 length: 16 amino acids. The V and J ends lost 5 bases and 7 bases, in that order; junction bases with no gene match: 9. The CDR3 loop reads CASSLRTSGISNEQFF. CDR3 DNA sequence: TGTGCCAGCAGCCTCCGGACTAGCGGGATCTCTAATGAGCAGTTCTTC.

This clone came up once. The V call is TRBV5-1, the J call TRBJ2-7; 10 bases are a match to TRBD2. This CDR3 has 15 residues. Losses at the gene ends were 3 bases for V and 7 bases for J; bases not matched to a gene: 10. Germline V gene sequence: CDR1 SGHRS, CDR2 YFSETQ. CDR3 residues: CASSWRTSGGGEQYF. Here the CDR3 DNA reads TGCGCCAGCAGCTGGAGGACTAGCGGAGGGGGGGAGCAGTACTTC. Full variable domain (outside the CDR3, taken from reference TRBV5-1 and TRBJ2-7): KAGVTQTPRYLIKTRGQQVTLSCSPISGHRSVSWYQQTPGQGLQFLFEYFSETQRNKGNFPGRFSGRQFSNSRSEMNVSTLELGDSALYLCASSWRTSGGGEQYFGPGTRLTVT.

The genes are TRBV24-1 and TRBJ1-5, with D uncertain. Deletions cut 10 bases from V and 6 bases from J, with 6 bases between. The CDR3 sequence is 10 residues long. Germline V gives CDR1 KGHDR, CDR2 SFDVKD. In DNA form, the CDR3 reads TGTGCCACGGGGAGTCAGCCCCAGCATTTT. Protein sequence: CATGSQPQHF.

The genes are TRBV28 and TRBJ1-5; D is uncertain. V lost 6 bases, J lost 0 bases, and 3 bases lay in between. The germline V gene has CDR1 MDHEN and CDR2 SYDVKM. This CDR3 has 12 residues. Here the CDR3 DNA reads TGTGCCAGCAGATCTAGCAATCAGCCCCAGCATTTT. Protein product: CASRSSNQPQHF.

This chain uses TRBV5-4 with TRBJ1-2; D might be TRBD1 (6 bases). The germline gives CDR1 SGHNT, CDR2 YYREEE (reference sequence). This CDR3 region has 14 residues. Trimming stripped 0 bases from V and 1 base from J, with 7 bases between. The CDR3 nucleotides read TGTGCCAGCAGCTTGGGGACAGATAACTATGGCTACACCTTC. Its translation: CASSLGTDNYGYTF.

The genes are TRBV12-3 or TRBV12-4 and TRBJ1-2, with D uncertain. This CDR3 spans 12 amino acids. V was shortened by 6 bases and J by 3 bases, with 8 bases between the two germline ends. DNA for the CDR3: TGTGCCAGCAGCCCGCAAGACTATGGCTACACCTTC. It encodes CASSPQDYGYTF.

The chain combines TRBV2 with TRBJ1-1; perhaps TRBD1 as D (5 bases). Germline loops: CDR1 SNHLY, CDR2 FYNNEI. The CDR3 has 15 residues. V lost 2 bases and J lost 4, with 14 bases in between. CDR3 amino acids: CASSEFQGEFTEAFF. The DNA for the CDR3 is TGTGCCAGCAGTGAATTCCAGGGTGAGTTCACTGAAGCTTTCTTT.

This sequence joins TRBV30 and TRBJ1-5; D is unclear. CDR3 length equals 14 residues. Trimming cost V 0 bases and J 4 bases, with 10 bases left between them. Germline V gene data show CDR1 as GTSNPN and CDR2 as SVGIG (reference sequence). CDR3 DNA sequence: TGTGCCTGGAGTGTCACATTGGTTAATCAGCCCCAGCATTTT. It specifies CAWSVTLVNQPQHF.

This chain uses TRBV19 with TRBJ2-7, with 12 positions matching TRBD2. The V segment lost 6 bases and the J segment 2 bases; nucleotides outside the gene matches: 5. The CDR3 loop spans 15 amino acids. The V gene's germline CDR1 is LNHDA and CDR2 SQIVND (reference sequence). The CDR3 nucleotides read TGTGCCAGTAGCCTAAGGACTAGCGGGACCTACGAGCAGTACTTC. It encodes CASSLRTSGTYEQYF.

The CDR3 DNA sequence: TGCAGCGTTGAAATATCGGGACAGGGTTACGAGCAGTACTTC. This gives the protein CSVEISGQGYEQYF. The chain has TRBV29-1 and TRBJ2-7, with 9 bases matching TRBD1. CDR1 SQVTM and CDR2 ANQGSEA come from the germline V gene. This CDR3 is 14 amino acids long. The junction had 6 bases not matched to a gene; V was cut back by 2 bases and J by 4 bases.

This rearrangement joins TRBV3-1 (or the pseudogene TRBV3-2) to TRBJ2-1; D ambiguous. Trimming took 3 bases from V and 6 from J, leaving 15 bases between them. Germline CDR1 reads LGHDT; CDR2 reads YNNKEL (reference sequence). The CDR3 is 15 amino acids. The CDR3 sequence: CASSHPDPRRNEQFF. Here the CDR3 DNA reads TGTGCCAGCAGCCATCCCGACCCGAGGCGCAATGAGCAGTTCTTC.

The genes are TRBV28 and TRBJ1-3; D is uncertain. Germline V gene data show CDR1 as MDHEN and CDR2 as SYDVKM. The CDR3 has 12 residues. V gave up 4 bases and J gave up 11 bases, with 12 bases separating them. The CDR3 is CASSSTYLAIYF. The CDR3 DNA sequence: TGTGCCAGCAGTTCTACTTATCTCGCCATATATTTT. The full variable domain, in which reference TRBV28 and TRBJ1-3 provide the parts outside the CDR3, is DVKVTQSSRYLVKRTGEKVFLECVQDMDHENMFWYRQDPGLGLRLIYFSYDVKMKEKGDIPEGYSVSREKKERFSLILESASTNQTSMYLCASSSTYLAIYFGEGSWLTVV.

DNA for the CDR3: TGTGCCAGCAGCCCGGGGGCGGCAGGGGGCAGGATTGGCTACACCTTC. Residues: CASSPGAAGGRIGYTF. The chain couples TRBV5-4 to TRBJ1-2; 8 nucleotides line up with TRBD1. CDR3 size: 16 residues. After removal of 4 bases from V and 7 bases from J, the junction contained 15 bases not matched to a gene. From germline, CDR1 is SGHNT and CDR2 YYREEE (reference sequence).

The chain couples TRBV7-2 to TRBJ2-3; 7 bases line up with TRBD2. Germline values: CDR1 SGHTA, CDR2 FQGNSA. The CDR3 has 16 amino acids. V was pared by 1 base and J by 1 base, with 5 bases of the junction left unmatched. DNA of the CDR3: TGTGCCAGCAGCTTAGAGGCGGGAGCGGGCACAGATACGCAGTATTTT. Protein sequence: CASSLEAGAGTDTQYF.

This chain connects TRBV28 to TRBJ2-5, with no clear D. Germline CDR1 reads MDHEN; CDR2 reads SYDVKM. The length of the CDR3 is 13 residues. Between the trimmed V and J ends, which lost 5 bases and 1 base, there was a span of 8 bases. CDR3 sequence: CASSVSGQETQYF. DNA of the CDR3: TGTGCCAGCAGTGTTTCGGGCCAAGAGACCCAGTACTTC.

This sequence joins TRBV5-1 and TRBJ2-3, with unresolved D. V lost 6 bases and J lost 3, with 14 bases in between. The CDR3 is made up of 14 amino acids. From germline, CDR1 is SGHRS and CDR2 YFSETQ. CDR3 in amino acids: CASTTVVPTDTQYF. CDR3 sequence (DNA): TGCGCCAGCACTACCGTGGTCCCAACAGATACGCAGTATTTT.

J is TRBJ2-1 and V is TRBV29-1; a possible D gene is TRBD1 (5 bases). This CDR3 is 14 amino acids long. Between the trimmed V and J ends, which lost 4 bases and 3 bases, there was a span of 13 bases. The V gene's germline CDR1 is SQVTM and CDR2 ANQGSEA. CDR3 in DNA: TGCAGCGTTGCCAGGGTACCGATCTACAATGAGCAGTTCTTC. It translates to CSVARVPIYNEQFF.

The chain has TRBV6-1 and TRBJ1-2; D is undetermined. The CDR3 runs 15 residues. The germline V gene has CDR1 MNHNS and CDR2 SASEGT. V lost 2 bases and J 4 bases, leaving 14 bases between the germline ends. The CDR3 region has the DNA TGTGCCAGCAGTGAATTGTGGGGAACTATCTATGGCTACACCTTC. Translating it yields CASSELWGTIYGYTF.

The chain joins TRBV16 to TRBJ2-7; the D is unclear. The V gene's germline CDR1 is KGHSY and CDR2 FQNENV. CDR3 size: 13 residues. V lost 1 base to trimming and J lost 1 base, with 5 bases between them. For the CDR3, the DNA is TGTGCCAGCAGCCAATTCTCATCCTACGAGCAGTACTTC. The encoded protein is CASSQFSSYEQYF.

This clone was counted between two and nine times. V usage is TRBV5-6 and J usage is TRBJ2-7; D may be TRBD2 (6 bases). Trimming took 7 bases from V and 2 from J, leaving 19 bases between them. The CDR3 runs to 15 residues. Per the germline V gene, CDR1 is SGHDT and CDR2 is YYEEEE. The CDR3: CASGLPGGRAYEQYF. CDR3 DNA: TGTGCCAGCGGCCTCCCCGGGGGACGGGCCTACGAGCAGTACTTC.

The rearrangement uses TRBV7-6 and TRBJ2-3; TRBD2 matches at 10 bases. Germline values: CDR1 SGHVS, CDR2 FNYEAQ. The V segment lost 5 bases and the J segment 6 bases; nucleotides outside the gene matches: 8. The CDR3 has 15 amino acids. The CDR3 loop is CASSRSGRAEDTQYF. For the CDR3, the DNA is TGTGCCAGCAGCAGGAGCGGGAGGGCCGAGGATACGCAGTATTTT.

The count of this clone is one. The J gene is TRBJ2-7, the V gene TRBV11-2; 8 bases map to TRBD1. J lost 7 bases, V lost 4 bases, and 6 bases had no gene match. This CDR3 spans 13 amino acids. Germline lookup yields CDR1 SGHAT and CDR2 FQNNGV. The CDR3 DNA reads TGTGCCAGCAGCTGGACAGGGCGGCAGGAGCAGTACTTC. Encoded protein: CASSWTGRQEQYF.

The chain joins TRBV19 to TRBJ2-5; D unclear. CDR1 and CDR2 (germline): LNHDA, SQIVND (reference sequence). The CDR3 contains 13 residues. V lost 2 bases and J lost 4, with 8 bases in between. CDR3 bases: TGTGCCAGTAGTATACCGGGCCGAGAGACCCAGTACTTC. Its protein product is CASSIPGRETQYF.

Here the CDR3 DNA reads TGTGCCAGCAGCCGTATAGCGGGAGGGGTAGATACGCAGTATTTT. Translation gives CASSRIAGGVDTQYF. J is TRBJ2-3 and V is TRBV11-3; 11 bases are a match to TRBD2. V lost 5 bases, J lost 5 bases, and 6 bases stayed unmatched. Germline CDR1 is SGHNT and CDR2 is YENEEA. The CDR3 has 15 residues.

The chain recombines TRBV6-5 with TRBJ2-5, with a possible D match to TRBD2 (5 bases). Germline V gene sequence: CDR1 MNHEY, CDR2 SVGAGI. The CDR3 is made up of 12 amino acids. CDR3 loop: CVRPGYDETQYF. DNA for the CDR3: TGTGTGCGGCCGGGATACGATGAGACCCAGTACTTC.

This chain uses TRBV12-3 or TRBV12-4 with TRBJ1-1; D is unresolved. The length of the CDR3 is 12 residues. Deletions cut 5 bases from V and 6 bases from J, with 10 bases between. DNA for the CDR3: TGTGCCAGCAGTCTAGAGGAGGCTGAAGCTTTCTTT. Translation gives CASSLEEAEAFF.

V gene TRBV14 combines with J gene TRBJ1-2; maybe TRBD1 (5 bases). Germline V gene data show CDR1 as SGHDN and CDR2 as FVKESK. This CDR3 is built from 14 residues. V was clipped by 4 bases and J by 8 bases, with 17 bases between them. Written as DNA, the CDR3 is TGTGCCAGCAGCCCCCAATGGGGGGTTGGCGGCTACACCTTC. It is translated as CASSPQWGVGGYTF.

The chain recombines TRBV27 with TRBJ1-5; unclear D gene. The CDR3 runs 12 residues. V lost 3 bases, J lost 6 bases, and 6 bases lay in between. Germline CDR1 MNHEY, CDR2 SMNVEV (reference sequence). In DNA form, the CDR3 reads TGTGCCAGCAGTTTCGGGGTTCAGCCCCAGCATTTT. Its translation is CASSFGVQPQHF.

V is TRBV30 and J is TRBJ1-6, with D unclear. The CDR3 length is 14 residues. Looked up from germline, CDR1 is GTSNPN and CDR2 is SVGIG (reference sequence). Trimming stripped 7 bases from V and 0 bases from J, with 10 bases between. The chain's CDR3 is CAFHPSSYNSPLHF. In nucleotides, the CDR3 is TGTGCCTTCCACCCAAGCTCCTATAATTCACCCCTCCACTTT.